The 21 T cell receptor beta chains given below trace back to one sample, sequenced in a study of T-cell memory formation after mild COVID-19. Each CDR3 protein is one row after TCRdb ran MiXCR on the 5' RACE reads. The sample comprises a few hundred thousand distinct CDR3 sequences, 20% to 25% of which are singletons, and 12% rests with the top ten. Sequencing used PBMCs or a T cell subset sorted from them (not recorded which). These TCRs come from an adult woman who had mild COVID-19 (a few samples of this study predate the infection). Cell type and time point are not known.

The rearrangement links TRBV20-1 to TRBJ2-1; the match to TRBD2 covers 9 bases. This CDR3 has 16 residues. The germline V gene has CDR1 DFQATT and CDR2 SNEGSKA (reference sequence). J gave up 8 bases and V 5 bases, and 16 bases lay outside the gene matches. CDR3 sequence: CSAAVWRGGMEDEQFF. CDR3 in DNA: TGCAGTGCTGCTGTCTGGCGGGGGGGCATGGAGGATGAGCAGTTCTTC.

The chain combines TRBV12-3 or TRBV12-4 with TRBJ2-5; 10 bases line up with TRBD2. Germline trimming cut 2 bases from V and 2 bases from J; bases unmatched to any gene: 2. This CDR3 spans 15 amino acids. The CDR3 DNA follows: TGTGCCAGCAGTTTAAATAGCGGGAGGCAAGAGACCCAGTACTTC. Amino acid sequence: CASSLNSGRQETQYF.

The gene calls are TRBV4-1 and TRBJ1-1; D perhaps matches TRBD1 (6 bases). There are 14 residues in the CDR3. Germline V gene data show CDR1 as MGHRA and CDR2 as YSYEKL. Trimming took 1 base from V and 3 from J, leaving 9 bases between them. CDR3 bases: TGCGCCAGCAGCCAAGTAGAGGGGGACACTGAAGCTTTCTTT. Protein product: CASSQVEGDTEAFF.

This clonotype was detected once. The chain joins TRBV29-1 to TRBJ2-1; D is unresolved. This CDR3 has 11 residues. Trimming removed 5 bases from V and 6 bases from J, with 8 bases in between. The germline gives CDR1 SQVTM, CDR2 ANQGSEA. DNA of the CDR3: TGCAGCGTTTTTAATGGCAATGAGCAGTTCTTC. Translated: CSVFNGNEQFF.

The V and J genes are TRBV18 and TRBJ1-2; the D is unclear. The CDR3 has 14 amino acids. Deletions cut 3 bases from V and 1 base from J, with 9 bases between. CDR1 is KGHSH and CDR2 is LQKENI in the germline V gene. Written as DNA, the CDR3 is TGTGCCAGCTCACCGAACAGTAATAACTATGGCTACACCTTC. Translated: CASSPNSNNYGYTF. The variable domain in full, with the rest retrieved from reference TRBV18 and TRBJ1-2, is NAGVMQNPRHLVRRRGQEARLRCSPMKGHSHVYWYRQLPEEGLKFMVYLQKENIIDESGMPKERFSAEFPKEGPSILRIQQVVRGDSAAYFCASSPNSNNYGYTFGSGTRLTVV.

This chain uses TRBV9 with TRBJ2-7; no firm D call. The V gene lost 7 bases and the J gene lost 6 bases, with 14 bases spanning the gap. Germline CDR1 reads SGDLS; CDR2 reads YYNGEE. CDR3 length: 12 amino acids. The CDR3 sequence: CASDEETIEQYF. DNA of the CDR3: TGTGCCAGCGATGAGGAGACCATCGAGCAGTACTTC.

The J gene is TRBJ2-2, the V gene TRBV9; TRBD2 matches 9 bases. V shed 0 bases, J shed 5 bases, and the junction held 8 bases outside the gene matches. The CDR3 totals 17 residues. CDR1 is SGDLS and CDR2 is YYNGEE in the germline V gene. The CDR3 DNA sequence: TGTGCCAGCAGCGTAGTTCCAGCGGGAGGTAGAACCGGGGAGCTGTTTTTT. Translation: CASSVVPAGGRTGELFF.

This clonotype was seen a single time. CDR3 DNA sequence: TGCGCCAGCAGCTCCCTGGGGGTCAGATCGGGACAGCAGATCACAGATACGCAGTATTTT. The encoded protein is CASSSLGVRSGQQITDTQYF. The chain links TRBV5-1 to TRBJ2-3; 7 nucleotides line up with TRBD1. The germline V gene has CDR1 SGHRS and CDR2 YFSETQ. The CDR3 covers 20 residues. The junction had 21 bases not matched to a gene; V was cut back by 3 bases and J by 2 bases.

This clonotype was observed a handful of times. J is TRBJ1-2 and V is TRBV27; TRBD1 matches 8 bases. From germline, CDR1 is MNHEY and CDR2 SMNVEV (reference sequence). CDR3 length equals 15 residues. Trimming at V came to 0 bases and at J to 4 bases, leaving 4 bases not matched to a gene. The CDR3: CASSLSSGGSYGYTF. The DNA for the CDR3 is TGTGCCAGCAGTTTATCCTCAGGGGGCAGCTATGGCTACACCTTC.

The chain has TRBV30 and TRBJ1-3; the D gene is possibly TRBD1 (5 bases). This CDR3 region has 13 residues. Trimming left V 2 bases short and J 3 bases short, with 8 bases between. Germline loops: CDR1 GTSNPN, CDR2 SVGIG (reference sequence). This CDR3 is CAWSKGLGNTIYF. In nucleotides, the CDR3 is TGTGCCTGGAGTAAGGGACTTGGAAACACCATATATTTT.

The CDR3 sequence: CASSESGVNTEAFF. The CDR3 DNA follows: TGTGCCAGCAGTGAATCAGGGGTGAACACTGAAGCTTTCTTT. This chain joins TRBV2 and TRBJ1-1, with TRBD1 as a possible D gene (6 bases). The length of the CDR3 is 14 residues. CDR1 SNHLY and CDR2 FYNNEI come from the germline V gene. V lost 2 bases, J lost 0 bases, and 7 bases lay in between.

The gene calls are TRBV15 and TRBJ2-1; a weak D match, TRBD1 (5 bases). Between the trimmed V and J ends, which lost 1 base and 3 bases, there was a span of 16 bases. Germline CDR1 LNHNV, CDR2 YYDKDF (reference sequence). This CDR3 is 17 amino acids long. In DNA form, the CDR3 reads TGTGCCACCAGCAGAGTCCCTGGGGTGGGGCTCTACAATGAGCAGTTCTTC. Protein: CATSRVPGVGLYNEQFF.

The rearrangement uses TRBV30 and TRBJ2-7; D assignment may be TRBD1 or TRBD2 (5 bases each). V was cut by 8 bases and J by 3 bases, with 26 bases left in between. Germline CDR1 GTSNPN, CDR2 SVGIG (reference sequence). This CDR3 region has 16 residues. The CDR3 sequence is CAGTGTELPQGYEQYF. CDR3 coding DNA: TGTGCCGGAACCGGGACGGAGCTCCCTCAGGGCTACGAGCAGTACTTC.

J is TRBJ1-4 and V is TRBV7-2, with D possibly TRBD1 on 5 matching bases. CDR3 length: 15 amino acids. CDR1 is SGHTA, CDR2 FQGNSA, per germline. The germline V and J ends were trimmed by 4 bases and 8 bases, with 17 bases remaining between them. Here the CDR3 DNA reads TGTGCCAGCAGCTCCCCACGGGGACGAGGAGAAAAACTGTTTTTT. It translates to CASSSPRGRGEKLFF.

This CDR3 reads CASSFRGASGRGSTDTQYF. CDR3 DNA sequence: TGTGCCAGCAGTTTTCGAGGGGCTAGCGGGAGGGGATCCACAGATACGCAGTATTTT. This chain uses TRBV12-3 or TRBV12-4 with TRBJ2-3; TRBD2 agrees at 12 bases. The V segment lost 3 bases and the J segment 2 bases; nucleotides outside the gene matches: 12. The CDR3 is made up of 19 amino acids.

This clonotype appeared a few times. The chain employs TRBV7-9 and TRBJ1-1; D might be TRBD1 (6 bases). In germline, CDR1 is SEHNR, CDR2 FQNEAQ (reference sequence). The CDR3 is 11 amino acids. V was pared by 6 bases and J by 10 bases, with 12 bases between. In DNA form, the CDR3 reads TGTGCCAGCAGTCGTGAGGGGGGAGCTTTCTTT. Amino acids: CASSREGGAFF. Supplemented by reference TRBV7-9 and TRBJ1-1, the full variable domain reads DTGVSQNPRHKITKRGQNVTFRCDPISEHNRLYWYRQTLGQGPEFLTYFQNEAQLEKSRLLSDRFSAERPKGSFSTLEIQRTEQGDSAMYLCASSREGGAFFGQGTRLTVV.

This chain links TRBV5-1 with TRBJ1-1; 7 bases align to TRBD1. Germline V gives CDR1 SGHRS, CDR2 YFSETQ. The V gene end was trimmed by 0 bases and the J gene end by 6 bases; junction bases not matched to a gene: 5. The CDR3 sequence is 14 residues long. CDR3 sequence reads: CASSLEAGGPEAFF. The DNA of the CDR3 is TGCGCCAGCAGCTTGGAGGCAGGGGGTCCTGAAGCTTTCTTT.

This clonotype was found a few times. The chain joins TRBV4-1 to TRBJ2-5; 8 bases agree with TRBD2. CDR3 size: 17 residues. Losses at the gene ends were 0 bases for V and 1 base for J; bases not matched to a gene: 7. Per the germline V gene, CDR1 is MGHRA and CDR2 is YSYEKL. Here the CDR3 DNA reads TGCGCCAGCAGCCAAGATGCAAGCGGGGGCCTCCAAGAGACCCAGTACTTC. This gives the protein CASSQDASGGLQETQYF.

This clonotype occurred a few times. The chain recombines TRBV7-9 with TRBJ2-4; TRBD2 agrees at 8 bases. CDR1 and CDR2 from the germline V gene are SEHNR and FQNEAQ (reference sequence). CDR3 size: 17 residues. V lost 1 base to trimming and J lost 6 bases; unmatched junction nucleotides: 11. CDR3 coding DNA: TGTGCCAGCAGCTTAGACCCGTGGGCGGGAGGTCTAAACATTCAGTACTTC. It translates to CASSLDPWAGGLNIQYF.

The chain recombines TRBV11-1 with TRBJ2-1; possibly TRBD1 for D (6 bases). Germline V gene sequence: CDR1 SGHAT, CDR2 FQDESV (reference sequence). V was cut by 5 bases and J by 3 bases, with 14 bases left in between. This CDR3 has 15 residues. As DNA, the CDR3 is TGTGCCAGCAGCAACAGGGTCGGTCACTACAATGAGCAGTTCTTC. Amino acids: CASSNRVGHYNEQFF.

The chain recombines TRBV20-1 with TRBJ1-1; D might be TRBD1 (6 bases). Germline CDR1 is DFQATT and CDR2 is SNEGSKA (reference sequence). The ends were cut back, 5 bases at V and 6 bases at J, with 19 bases in the middle. The CDR3 contains 14 residues. CDR3 sequence reads: CSALTATGLSEAFF. The CDR3 DNA sequence: TGCAGTGCTCTCACCGCTACAGGGTTATCTGAAGCTTTCTTT.